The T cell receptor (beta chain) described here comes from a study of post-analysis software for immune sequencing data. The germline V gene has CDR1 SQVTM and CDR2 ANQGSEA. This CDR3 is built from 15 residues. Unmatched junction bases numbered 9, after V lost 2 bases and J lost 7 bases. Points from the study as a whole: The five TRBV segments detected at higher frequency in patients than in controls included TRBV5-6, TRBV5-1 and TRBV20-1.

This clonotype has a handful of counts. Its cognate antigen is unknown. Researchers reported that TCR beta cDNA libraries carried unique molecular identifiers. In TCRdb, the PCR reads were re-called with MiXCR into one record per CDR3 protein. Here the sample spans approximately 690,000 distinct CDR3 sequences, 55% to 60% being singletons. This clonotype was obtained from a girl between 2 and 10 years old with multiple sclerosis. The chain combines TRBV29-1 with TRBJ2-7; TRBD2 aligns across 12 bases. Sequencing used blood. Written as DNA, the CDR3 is TGCAGCGTTGAACGTAGGCTAGCGGGAGGGTATGAGCAGTACTTC. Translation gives CSVERRLAGGYEQYF.